This T cell receptor beta chain was sequenced during a study of cytomegalovirus exposure and HLA in healthy donors. Concerning this clone: The target antigen is unknown.

Whole-study findings and limits: Excluded: some indistinguishable V segments such as TRBV6-2 and TRBV6-3. In a later analysis, compared with equally common non-associated chains, HLA-associated beta chains were more expanded.

Primers for the PCR totalled 60 Vbeta and 13 Jbeta. The assay was immunoSEQ multiplex PCR, and TCRdb's table has in-frame clones only and misses some. The sample carries 150,000 to 180,000 clones, roughly 74% recorded once. Trimming stripped 0 bases from V and 4 bases from J, with 12 bases between. In germline, CDR1 is LGHNA, CDR2 YSLEER. The CDR3 has 15 amino acids. The sequencing input was PBMCs. This chain connects TRBV4-3 to TRBJ1-1; D not certain. This receptor was taken from a young man in good health and CMV-seronegative. The CDR3 sequence: CASSQELRQLTEAFF. DNA for the CDR3: TGCGCCAGCAGCCAAGAGTTGCGGCAGCTCACTGAAGCTTTCTTT.